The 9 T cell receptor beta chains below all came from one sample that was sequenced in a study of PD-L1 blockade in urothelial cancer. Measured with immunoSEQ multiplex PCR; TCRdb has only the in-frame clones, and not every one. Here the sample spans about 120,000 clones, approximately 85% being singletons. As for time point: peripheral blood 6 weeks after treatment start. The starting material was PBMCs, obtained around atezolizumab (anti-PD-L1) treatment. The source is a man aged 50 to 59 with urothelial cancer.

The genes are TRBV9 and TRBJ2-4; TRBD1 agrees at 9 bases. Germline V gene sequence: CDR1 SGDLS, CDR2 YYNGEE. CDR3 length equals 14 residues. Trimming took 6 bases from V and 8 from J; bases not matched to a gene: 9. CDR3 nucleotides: TGTGCCAGCAACAGGGGGCAGGGTCTTGACATTCAGTACTTC. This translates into CASNRGQGLDIQYF.

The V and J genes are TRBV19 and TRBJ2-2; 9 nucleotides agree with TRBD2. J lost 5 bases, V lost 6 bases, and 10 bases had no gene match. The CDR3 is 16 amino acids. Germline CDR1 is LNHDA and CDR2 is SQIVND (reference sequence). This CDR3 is CASSQISGSRTGELFF. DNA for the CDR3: TGTGCCAGTAGCCAAATTAGCGGGAGTAGAACCGGGGAGCTGTTTTTT.

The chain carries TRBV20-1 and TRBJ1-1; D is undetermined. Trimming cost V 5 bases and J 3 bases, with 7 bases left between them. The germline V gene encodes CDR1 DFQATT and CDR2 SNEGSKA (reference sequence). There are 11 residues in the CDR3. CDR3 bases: TGCAGTGCTTTCCGGGACACTGAAGCTTTCTTT. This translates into CSAFRDTEAFF.

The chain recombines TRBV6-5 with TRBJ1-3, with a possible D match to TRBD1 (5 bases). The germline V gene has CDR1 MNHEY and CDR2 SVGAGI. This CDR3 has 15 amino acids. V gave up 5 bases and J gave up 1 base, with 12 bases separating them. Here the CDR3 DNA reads TGTGCCAGCAGTACCTTCCAGGGATCTGGAAACACCATATATTTT. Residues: CASSTFQGSGNTIYF.

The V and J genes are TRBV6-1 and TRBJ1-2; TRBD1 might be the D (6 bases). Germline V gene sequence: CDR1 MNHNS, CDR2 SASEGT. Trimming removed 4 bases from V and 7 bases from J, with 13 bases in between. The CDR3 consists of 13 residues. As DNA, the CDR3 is TGTGCCAGCAGTGTACAGGGCATTCCTGGCTACACCTTC. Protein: CASSVQGIPGYTF.

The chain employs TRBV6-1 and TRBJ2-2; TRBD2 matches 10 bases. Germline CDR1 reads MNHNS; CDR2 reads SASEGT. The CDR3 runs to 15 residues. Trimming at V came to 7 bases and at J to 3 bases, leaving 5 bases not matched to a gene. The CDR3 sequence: CASTRTSGYTGELFF. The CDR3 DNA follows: TGTGCCAGCACAAGGACTAGCGGCTACACCGGGGAGCTGTTTTTT.

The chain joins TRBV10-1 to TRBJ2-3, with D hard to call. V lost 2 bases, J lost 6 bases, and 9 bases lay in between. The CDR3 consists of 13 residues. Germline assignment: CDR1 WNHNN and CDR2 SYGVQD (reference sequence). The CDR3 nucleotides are TGCGCCAGCAGTGAGAGAGGTGGTGATACGCAGTATTTT. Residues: CASSERGGDTQYF.

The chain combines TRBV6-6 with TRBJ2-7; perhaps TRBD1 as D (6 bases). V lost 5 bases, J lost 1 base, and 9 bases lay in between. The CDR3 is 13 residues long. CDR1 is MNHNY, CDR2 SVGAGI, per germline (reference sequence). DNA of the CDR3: TGTGCCAGCAGTCCCGGACAGTCCTACGAGCAGTACTTC. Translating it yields CASSPGQSYEQYF.

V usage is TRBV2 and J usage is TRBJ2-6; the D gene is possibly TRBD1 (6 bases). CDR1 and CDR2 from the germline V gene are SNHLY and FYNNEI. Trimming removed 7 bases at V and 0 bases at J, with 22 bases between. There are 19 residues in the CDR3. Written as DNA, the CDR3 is TGTGCCAGCAAGGTTGTCAGGGGCATTTCTAGCTCTGGGGCCAACGTCCTGACTTTC. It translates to CASKVVRGISSSGANVLTF.